These T cell receptor beta chains were read from a single sample in a study of blood T cells in healthy people across ages. Via MiXCR, TCRdb re-called the 5' RACE reads, giving one row per CDR3 protein. This sample has approximately 810,000 distinct CDR3 sequences, with roughly 26% found just once. Sample: blood. The receptors originated from a woman of 80 years or more in good health. CDR3s include the opening cysteine and the closing phenylalanine or tryptophan. Each record gives: V gene, J gene, D gene, clone size, CDR3 protein, CDR3 DNA. D genes are given only for firm matches. Size is stated for part of the rows, as once, few or many counts, or as a class when the clone is expanded.

v_call: TRBV12-3/TRBV12-4; j_call: TRBJ1-5; d_call: NA; clone_size: many; cdr3_aa: CASSLVDGKRQPQHF; cdr3_nt: TGTGCCAGCAGTTTAGTGGACGGGAAACGGCAGCCCCAGCATTTT
v_call: TRBV5-1; j_call: TRBJ2-7; d_call: NA; clone_size: NA; cdr3_aa: CASSLDANSYEQYF; cdr3_nt: TGCGCCAGCAGCTTGGATGCTAACTCCTACGAGCAGTACTTC
v_call: TRBV6-5; j_call: TRBJ2-1; d_call: NA; clone_size: NA; cdr3_aa: CASSYSPGRTGVNEQFF; cdr3_nt: TGTGCCAGCAGTTACTCCCCCGGAAGGACGGGTGTGAATGAGCAGTTCTTC
v_call: TRBV5-1; j_call: TRBJ1-5; d_call: NA; clone_size: few; cdr3_aa: CASSPVGDPNQPQHF; cdr3_nt: TGCGCCAGCAGCCCGGTCGGCGACCCCAATCAGCCCCAGCATTTT
v_call: TRBV6-1; j_call: TRBJ1-5; d_call: NA; clone_size: NA; cdr3_aa: CASSDGQPNQLQHF; cdr3_nt: TGTGCCAGCAGTGACGGGCAGCCCAATCAGCTCCAGCATTTT
v_call: TRBV10-1; j_call: TRBJ2-3; d_call: TRBD1; clone_size: many; cdr3_aa: CASSESGTGTDTQYF; cdr3_nt: TGCGCCAGCAGTGAGTCGGGGACAGGCACAGATACGCAGTATTTT
v_call: TRBV12-3/TRBV12-4; j_call: TRBJ2-3; d_call: TRBD2; clone_size: NA; cdr3_aa: CASSFRLAVSTDTQYF; cdr3_nt: TGTGCCAGCAGTTTCCGACTAGCGGTGAGCACAGATACGCAGTATTTT
v_call: TRBV27; j_call: TRBJ2-3; d_call: TRBD2; clone_size: few; cdr3_aa: CAGSGGPGSTDTQYF; cdr3_nt: TGTGCCGGTAGCGGGGGGCCGGGAAGCACAGATACGCAGTATTTT
v_call: TRBV6-5; j_call: TRBJ2-7; d_call: NA; clone_size: NA; cdr3_aa: CASSLGGHLDEQYF; cdr3_nt: TGTGCCAGCAGCCTCGGGGGGCATCTCGACGAGCAGTACTTC
v_call: TRBV10-3; j_call: TRBJ1-2; d_call: TRBD1; clone_size: many; cdr3_aa: CAITGGRGSYTF; cdr3_nt: TGTGCCATCACTGGAGGCAGGGGGAGCTACACCTTC
v_call: TRBV6-2/TRBV6-3; j_call: TRBJ2-3; d_call: TRBD2; clone_size: NA; cdr3_aa: CASSRGGGSTDTQYF; cdr3_nt: TGTGCCAGCAGTCGCGGCGGGGGAAGCACAGATACGCAGTATTTT
v_call: TRBV5-5; j_call: TRBJ2-3; d_call: NA; clone_size: NA; cdr3_aa: CAGSLASTDTQYF; cdr3_nt: TGTGCCGGCAGCTTGGCAAGCACAGATACGCAGTATTTT
v_call: TRBV5-1; j_call: TRBJ2-6; d_call: NA; clone_size: many; cdr3_aa: CASSIRPGLLNSGANVLTF; cdr3_nt: TGCGCCAGCAGTATCCGACCCGGGTTACTAAACTCTGGGGCCAACGTCCTGACTTTC
v_call: TRBV20-1; j_call: TRBJ2-7; d_call: NA; clone_size: many; cdr3_aa: CTSLGGDYEQYF; cdr3_nt: TGCACCTCTTTGGGCGGGGATTACGAGCAGTACTTC
v_call: TRBV20-1; j_call: TRBJ2-7; d_call: NA; clone_size: NA; cdr3_aa: CSASWVTQYSYEQYF; cdr3_nt: TGCAGTGCTAGCTGGGTGACGCAGTACTCCTACGAGCAGTACTTC
v_call: TRBV4-2; j_call: TRBJ2-3; d_call: NA; clone_size: NA; cdr3_aa: CASSHFASAGSTDTRYF; cdr3_nt: TGTGCCAGCAGCCATTTTGCATCGGCAGGGAGCACGGATACGCGGTATTTT
v_call: TRBV7-2; j_call: TRBJ1-6; d_call: TRBD1; clone_size: NA; cdr3_aa: CASSPHGVRGRSPLHF; cdr3_nt: TGTGCCAGCAGCCCCCACGGCGTCAGGGGGCGGTCACCCCTCCACTTT
v_call: TRBV7-3; j_call: TRBJ2-6; d_call: TRBD2; clone_size: NA; cdr3_aa: CASSLRGLAGGPGANVLTF; cdr3_nt: TGTGCCAGCAGCTTAAGGGGACTAGCGGGGGGGCCTGGGGCCAACGTCCTGACTTTC
v_call: TRBV12-3/TRBV12-4; j_call: TRBJ2-5; d_call: NA; clone_size: NA; cdr3_aa: CASSLALLIRETQYF; cdr3_nt: TGTGCCAGCAGTTTAGCATTGCTGATCCGGGAGACCCAGTACTTC
v_call: TRBV2; j_call: TRBJ1-6; d_call: NA; clone_size: few; cdr3_aa: CASTTTSNSPLHF; cdr3_nt: TGTGCCAGCACCACAACCAGTAATTCACCCCTCCACTTT
v_call: TRBV29-1; j_call: TRBJ1-2; d_call: NA; clone_size: few; cdr3_aa: CSVPLRGYGYTF; cdr3_nt: TGCAGCGTACCCCTCAGGGGATATGGCTACACCTTC
v_call: TRBV5-5; j_call: TRBJ1-2; d_call: TRBD1; clone_size: NA; cdr3_aa: CASRANSVGQGYGYTF; cdr3_nt: TGTGCCAGCAGGGCTAACAGTGTGGGACAGGGTTATGGCTACACCTTC
v_call: TRBV12-3/TRBV12-4; j_call: TRBJ2-5; d_call: NA; clone_size: many; cdr3_aa: CASSSSGTQYF; cdr3_nt: TGTGCCAGCAGTTCCTCAGGGACCCAGTACTTC
v_call: TRBV9; j_call: TRBJ1-4; d_call: NA; clone_size: few; cdr3_aa: CASSAFGGANEKLFF; cdr3_nt: TGTGCCAGCAGCGCATTCGGGGGGGCTAATGAAAAACTGTTTTTT
v_call: TRBV4-3; j_call: TRBJ2-3; d_call: NA; clone_size: many; cdr3_aa: CASSQDAASTDTQYF; cdr3_nt: TGCGCCAGCAGCCAAGACGCTGCTAGCACAGATACGCAGTATTTT
v_call: TRBV7-2; j_call: TRBJ2-5; d_call: NA; clone_size: many; cdr3_aa: CASSSSGPGETQYF; cdr3_nt: TGTGCCAGCAGTTCCTCCGGACCCGGAGAGACCCAGTACTTC
v_call: TRBV20-1; j_call: TRBJ1-1; d_call: NA; clone_size: NA; cdr3_aa: CSALENGLMNTEAFF; cdr3_nt: TGCAGTGCCCTGGAAAACGGGCTCATGAACACTGAAGCTTTCTTT
v_call: TRBV28; j_call: TRBJ2-4; d_call: TRBD1; clone_size: many; cdr3_aa: CASSSGQGGHIQYF; cdr3_nt: TGTGCCAGCAGTTCGGGACAGGGGGGGCACATTCAGTACTTC
v_call: TRBV7-7; j_call: TRBJ2-7; d_call: NA; clone_size: many; cdr3_aa: CASSLGFSYEQYF; cdr3_nt: TGTGCCAGCAGCTTAGGGTTTTCCTACGAGCAGTACTTC
v_call: TRBV2; j_call: TRBJ2-6; d_call: NA; clone_size: few; cdr3_aa: CASSEGTSGANVLTF; cdr3_nt: TGTGCCAGCAGTGAGGGGACCTCTGGGGCCAACGTCCTGACTTTC
v_call: TRBV5-1; j_call: TRBJ2-2; d_call: NA; clone_size: NA; cdr3_aa: CASSYRSTGELFF; cdr3_nt: TGCGCCAGCAGCTATCGATCCACCGGGGAGCTGTTTTTT
v_call: TRBV6-6; j_call: TRBJ1-2; d_call: NA; clone_size: NA; cdr3_aa: CASSSGQYPHGYTF; cdr3_nt: TGTGCCAGCAGTTCGGGACAATACCCCCATGGCTACACCTTC
v_call: TRBV7-7; j_call: TRBJ2-1; d_call: TRBD2; clone_size: few; cdr3_aa: CASSLVAGRYNEQFF; cdr3_nt: TGTGCTAGCAGCTTAGTAGCGGGCCGATACAATGAGCAGTTCTTC
v_call: TRBV20-1; j_call: TRBJ1-1; d_call: NA; clone_size: few; cdr3_aa: CSARDRTEAFF; cdr3_nt: TGCAGTGCTAGAGATCGCACTGAAGCTTTCTTT
v_call: TRBV14; j_call: TRBJ2-1; d_call: NA; clone_size: few; cdr3_aa: CASSQVVSNNEQFF; cdr3_nt: TGTGCCAGCAGCCAAGTCGTAAGTAACAATGAGCAGTTCTTC
v_call: TRBV20-1; j_call: TRBJ1-3; d_call: NA; clone_size: NA; cdr3_aa: CSARWNSGNTIYF; cdr3_nt: TGCAGTGCTAGATGGAACTCTGGAAACACCATATATTTT
v_call: TRBV27; j_call: TRBJ2-3; d_call: TRBD2; clone_size: NA; cdr3_aa: CASSLSRTSGGEGDTQYF; cdr3_nt: TGTGCCAGCAGTTTATCCCGGACTAGCGGGGGGGAGGGAGATACGCAGTATTTT
v_call: TRBV6-2/TRBV6-3; j_call: TRBJ2-7; d_call: NA; clone_size: many; cdr3_aa: CASSRAWGEQYF; cdr3_nt: TGTGCCTCAAGTCGAGCGTGGGGTGAGCAGTACTTC
v_call: TRBV3-1; j_call: TRBJ2-1; d_call: NA; clone_size: NA; cdr3_aa: CASSQGWSSYNEQFF; cdr3_nt: TGTGCCAGCAGCCAAGGATGGAGCTCCTACAATGAGCAGTTCTTC
v_call: TRBV15; j_call: TRBJ2-7; d_call: NA; clone_size: NA; cdr3_aa: CATSRGWSGSYEQYF; cdr3_nt: TGTGCCACCAGCAGAGGATGGAGTGGGTCCTACGAGCAGTACTTC
v_call: TRBV3-1; j_call: TRBJ2-7; d_call: NA; clone_size: few; cdr3_aa: CATRSAHEQYF; cdr3_nt: TGTGCCACCCGCTCTGCTCACGAGCAGTACTTC
v_call: TRBV14; j_call: TRBJ2-5; d_call: NA; clone_size: many; cdr3_aa: CASSQPGQQETQYF; cdr3_nt: TGTGCCAGCAGCCAGCCTGGGCAGCAAGAGACCCAGTACTTC
v_call: TRBV12-3/TRBV12-4; j_call: TRBJ1-2; d_call: NA; clone_size: few; cdr3_aa: CASRGSPANYGYTF; cdr3_nt: TGTGCCAGCAGGGGCAGTCCAGCTAACTATGGCTACACCTTC
v_call: TRBV5-1; j_call: TRBJ2-7; d_call: TRBD1; clone_size: NA; cdr3_aa: CASSLLQGIEQYF; cdr3_nt: TGCGCCAGCAGCTTGCTACAGGGGATCGAGCAGTACTTC
v_call: TRBV7-2; j_call: TRBJ1-2; d_call: TRBD1; clone_size: NA; cdr3_aa: CASSMDRGIYGYTF; cdr3_nt: TGTGCCAGCAGCATGGACAGGGGTATCTATGGCTACACCTTC
v_call: TRBV3-1; j_call: TRBJ2-5; d_call: NA; clone_size: NA; cdr3_aa: CASSLQKVETQYF; cdr3_nt: TGTGCCAGCAGCCTTCAGAAAGTAGAGACCCAGTACTTC
v_call: TRBV12-3/TRBV12-4; j_call: TRBJ2-5; d_call: NA; clone_size: many; cdr3_aa: CASSKPGRTGQETQYF; cdr3_nt: TGTGCCAGCAGTAAACCGGGGCGCACCGGACAAGAGACCCAGTACTTC
v_call: TRBV27; j_call: TRBJ2-1; d_call: TRBD2; clone_size: NA; cdr3_aa: CASTYITLAGGPSSYNEQFF; cdr3_nt: TGTGCCAGCACGTACATAACCCTAGCGGGGGGCCCGAGCTCCTACAATGAGCAGTTCTTC
v_call: TRBV11-2; j_call: TRBJ2-5; d_call: NA; clone_size: many; cdr3_aa: CASSFPGIGRETQYF; cdr3_nt: TGTGCCAGCAGCTTCCCCGGGATCGGGCGAGAGACCCAGTACTTC
v_call: TRBV6-5; j_call: TRBJ2-5; d_call: TRBD2; clone_size: NA; cdr3_aa: CASTTGGLAVYNEQYF; cdr3_nt: TGTGCCAGCACCACCGGGGGACTAGCGGTTTACAATGAGCAGTACTTC
v_call: TRBV7-8; j_call: TRBJ1-1; d_call: NA; clone_size: NA; cdr3_aa: CASIGQLNTEAFF; cdr3_nt: TGTGCCAGCATAGGGCAGCTGAACACTGAAGCTTTCTTT
v_call: TRBV12-3/TRBV12-4; j_call: TRBJ2-3; d_call: NA; clone_size: many; cdr3_aa: CASSSLWGRDTQYF; cdr3_nt: TGTGCCAGCAGTTCCCTATGGGGGAGGGATACGCAGTATTTT
v_call: TRBV18; j_call: TRBJ2-1; d_call: NA; clone_size: many; cdr3_aa: CASSQFDRDNEQFF; cdr3_nt: TGTGCCAGCTCACAATTCGACCGCGACAATGAGCAGTTCTTC
v_call: TRBV6-2/TRBV6-3; j_call: TRBJ2-7; d_call: TRBD1; clone_size: many; cdr3_aa: CASSPTGSHEQYF; cdr3_nt: TGTGCCAGCAGTCCGACAGGGTCCCACGAGCAGTACTTC
v_call: TRBV20-1; j_call: TRBJ2-3; d_call: TRBD2; clone_size: many; cdr3_aa: CSARALSRGGTTDTQYF; cdr3_nt: TGCAGTGCTAGAGCCCTTTCTCGCGGGGGGACGACAGATACGCAGTATTTT
v_call: TRBV7-2; j_call: TRBJ1-2; d_call: NA; clone_size: many; cdr3_aa: CASKPQENYGYTF; cdr3_nt: TGTGCCAGCAAACCACAAGAAAACTATGGCTACACCTTC
v_call: TRBV5-1; j_call: TRBJ2-3; d_call: NA; clone_size: many; cdr3_aa: CASSLASWGTDTQYF; cdr3_nt: TGCGCCAGCAGCTTGGCGTCATGGGGCACAGATACGCAGTATTTT
v_call: TRBV20-1; j_call: TRBJ1-3; d_call: NA; clone_size: NA; cdr3_aa: CSAKLESSGNTIYF; cdr3_nt: TGCAGTGCTAAGCTTGAGAGCTCTGGAAACACCATATATTTT